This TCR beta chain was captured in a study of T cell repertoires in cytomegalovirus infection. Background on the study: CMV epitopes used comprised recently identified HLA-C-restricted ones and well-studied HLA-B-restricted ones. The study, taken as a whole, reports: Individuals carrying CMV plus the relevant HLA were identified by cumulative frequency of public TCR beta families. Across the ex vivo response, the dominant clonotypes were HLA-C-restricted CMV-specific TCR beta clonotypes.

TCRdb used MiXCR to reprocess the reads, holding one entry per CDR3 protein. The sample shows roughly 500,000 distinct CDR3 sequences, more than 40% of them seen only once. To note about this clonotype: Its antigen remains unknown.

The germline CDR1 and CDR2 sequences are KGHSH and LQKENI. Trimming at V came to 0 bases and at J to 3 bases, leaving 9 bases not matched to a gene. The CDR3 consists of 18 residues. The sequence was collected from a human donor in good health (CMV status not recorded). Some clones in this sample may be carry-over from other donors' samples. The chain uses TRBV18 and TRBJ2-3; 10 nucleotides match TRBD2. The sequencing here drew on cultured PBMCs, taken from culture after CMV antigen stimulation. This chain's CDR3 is CASSPPSASGSATDTQYF. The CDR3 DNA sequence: TGTGCCAGCTCACCACCGTCGGCTAGCGGGAGTGCGACAGATACGCAGTATTTT.